The T cell receptor beta chain described here comes from a study of PD-1 blockade in classical Hodgkin lymphoma. The data were produced by immunoSEQ multiplex PCR, yet TCRdb's version contains in-frame clones alone and is incomplete. In the table there are 13,000 or so clones, roughly 82% of which are singletons. This CDR3 contains 12 residues. CDR1 is SNHLY, CDR2 FYNNEI, per germline. Trimming pared 6 bases from V and 2 bases from J, leaving 6 bases between. Each patient experienced a relapse that followed autologous stem cell transplantation, and brentuximab vedotin exposure varied. The chain recombines TRBV2 with TRBJ2-3, with D perhaps matching TRBD2 (5 bases). Sequencing was performed on peripheral blood mononuclear cells (PBMCs), taken at baseline. The origin of this receptor is a human donor with classical Hodgkin lymphoma. The CDR3 DNA sequence: TGTGCCAGCAGCGGACTCACAGATACGCAGTATTTT. Residues: CASSGLTDTQYF.